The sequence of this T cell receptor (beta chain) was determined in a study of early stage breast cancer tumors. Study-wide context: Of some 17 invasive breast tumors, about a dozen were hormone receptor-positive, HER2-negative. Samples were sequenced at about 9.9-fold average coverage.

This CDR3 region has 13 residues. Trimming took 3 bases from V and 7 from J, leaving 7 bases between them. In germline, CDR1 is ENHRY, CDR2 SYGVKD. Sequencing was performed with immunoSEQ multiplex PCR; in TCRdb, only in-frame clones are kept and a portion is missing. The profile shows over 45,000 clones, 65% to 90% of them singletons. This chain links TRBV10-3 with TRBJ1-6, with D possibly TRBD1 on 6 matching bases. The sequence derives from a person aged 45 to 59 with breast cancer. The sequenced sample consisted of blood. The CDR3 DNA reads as TGTGCCATCAGTGATACAGGGAATTCACCCCTCCACTTT. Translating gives CAISDTGNSPLHF.